Each of the 9 T cell receptor beta chains below was sequenced from the same sample in a study of T cell changes during pregnancy in multiple sclerosis (dated by TCRdb to between 2018 and 2020). Libraries were constructed by the immunoSEQ multiplex PCR assay. TCRdb took this table from immuneACCESS and kept in-frame rearrangements with V and J called. Such tables lack part of the clones; where checked against another copy, unresolved V genes explain under half of the gap, and the rest is unexplained. The sample contains tens of thousands of clones, 90% to 95% of them found a single time. Jointly, the top ten make up around 1.6% of the sample. The sample here was peripheral blood, taken after pregnancy. The receptors originated from a female donor with multiple sclerosis, enrolled in a pregnancy study.

The V and J genes are TRBV7-9 and TRBJ2-7; a possible D gene is TRBD2 (6 bases). V lost 3 bases, J lost 1 base, and 16 bases lay in between. CDR3 length: 16 residues. Germline V lookup: CDR1 SEHNR, CDR2 FQNEAQ (reference sequence). CDR3: CASSFTQGDLSYEQYF. The CDR3 bases are TGTGCCAGCAGCTTTACTCAAGGGGACTTATCCTACGAGCAGTACTTC.

This clone was seen only once. The chain combines TRBV4-3 with TRBJ2-2; TRBD2 matches 10 bases. Trimming removed 0 bases from V and 5 bases from J; junction bases left unmatched: 6. The length of the CDR3 is 17 residues. In germline, CDR1 is LGHNA, CDR2 YSLEER. CDR3 loop: CASSQDLTLAGTGELFF. The CDR3 region has the DNA TGCGCCAGCAGCCAAGATCTGACACTAGCGGGAACCGGGGAGCTGTTTTTT.

The chain employs TRBV4-3 and TRBJ2-3; TRBD1 aligns across 7 bases. Trimming took 0 bases from V and 6 from J; bases not matched to a gene: 6. The CDR3 sequence is 15 residues long. Looked up from germline, CDR1 is LGHNA and CDR2 is YSLEER. In DNA, the CDR3 is TGCGCCAGCAGCCAAGATAAACAGGGGATTGATACGCAGTATTTT. Translated: CASSQDKQGIDTQYF.

The chain carries TRBV5-4 and TRBJ1-1, with 8 bases matching TRBD1. Germline V gives CDR1 SGHNT, CDR2 YYREEE (reference sequence). The CDR3 is 13 amino acids. V lost 5 bases, J lost 1 base, and 1 base stayed unmatched. CDR3 DNA sequence: TGTGCCAGCAGGGGACAGGAGAACACTGAAGCTTTCTTT. Its protein product is CASRGQENTEAFF.

The rearrangement joins TRBV30 to TRBJ2-5; tentatively, D is TRBD2 (7 bases). Germline V gene sequence: CDR1 GTSNPN, CDR2 SVGIG (reference sequence). V gave up 1 base and J gave up 9 bases, with 21 bases separating them. The CDR3 runs to 15 residues. The CDR3 DNA is TGTGCCTGGAGTGGGACAGCGGGACGGCTGGGGGCCCAGTACTTC. Translating it yields CAWSGTAGRLGAQYF. Full variable domain (outside the CDR3, taken from reference TRBV30 and TRBJ2-5): SQTIHQWPATLVQPVGSPLSLECTVEGTSNPNLYWYRQAAGRGLQLLFYSVGIGQISSEVPQNLSASRPQDRQFILSSKKLLLSDSGFYLCAWSGTAGRLGAQYFGPGTRLLVL.

The chain has TRBV5-1 and TRBJ2-2; 8 nucleotides agree with TRBD2. After removal of 4 bases from V and 5 bases from J, the junction contained 10 bases not matched to a gene. The germline V gene encodes CDR1 SGHRS and CDR2 YFSETQ. The CDR3 contains 16 residues. The CDR3 loop is CASSPGGTSGTGELFF. CDR3 DNA: TGCGCCAGCAGCCCCGGGGGGACTAGTGGGACCGGGGAGCTGTTTTTT.

This chain uses TRBV7-2 with TRBJ2-2, with 7 nucleotides matching TRBD2. This CDR3 region has 19 residues. Trimming took 0 bases from V and 4 from J; bases not matched to a gene: 14. Germline V lookup: CDR1 SGHTA, CDR2 FQGNSA. The CDR3 loop is CASSLALGGGRVRTGELFF. The CDR3 bases are TGTGCCAGCAGCTTAGCGCTGGGAGGCGGGAGAGTACGCACCGGGGAGCTGTTTTTT.

This clone was counted between two and nine times. This chain joins TRBV11-2 and TRBJ2-1, with D perhaps matching TRBD2 (6 bases). This CDR3 region has 15 residues. Germline V gene sequence: CDR1 SGHAT, CDR2 FQNNGV. V lost 3 bases to trimming and J lost 0 bases, with 9 bases between them. The CDR3 sequence is CASSFLGGSYNEQFF. CDR3 nucleotide sequence: TGTGCCAGCAGCTTTTTGGGGGGCTCCTACAATGAGCAGTTCTTC.

V usage is TRBV28 and J usage is TRBJ2-1; D not certain. CDR3 size: 15 residues. Germline assignment: CDR1 MDHEN and CDR2 SYDVKM. The V gene lost 2 bases and the J gene lost 0 bases, with 8 bases spanning the gap. Here the CDR3 reads CASSLELSSYNEQFF. The CDR3 DNA reads TGTGCCAGCAGTTTAGAGCTCTCCTCCTACAATGAGCAGTTCTTC.